This T cell receptor beta chain stems from a study of blood T cell repertoires in COVID-19. The study assigned cohorts using participant-reported clinical history. Data came from immunoSEQ multiplex PCR; TCRdb stores just in-frame clones and leaves some out. The sample consists of 350,000 to 450,000 clones, about 90% of them appearing once. This CDR3 is 19 amino acids long. Per the germline V gene, CDR1 is SGHAT and CDR2 is FQNNGV. V was shortened by 3 bases and J by 0 bases, with 21 bases between the two germline ends. Material: PBMCs or T cells enriched from blood (not recorded which). The origin of this receptor is a woman aged 30 to 39 who had recovered from COVID-19. The V and J genes are TRBV11-2 and TRBJ1-3; the D gene is possibly TRBD1 (5 bases). The CDR3 protein is CASSLRAPGDGISGNTIYF. The CDR3 coding sequence is TGTGCCAGCAGCTTGAGGGCCCCGGGGGACGGGATCTCTGGAAACACCATATATTTT.